What follows is one T cell receptor beta chain and its context. This clone was seen more than once but under ten times. Its antigen has not been determined. Base qualities are not at hand, and no much larger clone is one base apart. Different DNA sequences within this sample yield the same CDR3. This record comes from a study of cytomegalovirus exposure and HLA in healthy donors (dated by TCRdb to the late 2010s). In the study overall: An earlier analysis of approximately 590 of the donors reported approximately 270 Gb of sequence data and around 120 million unique TCR beta sequences from 150 million to 200 million T cells. An early release that covered 640 HLA-typed donors contained approximately 320 gigabases of sequencing data and roughly 84 million unique TCR sequences. Of the approximately 400 genotyped donors, approximately 81% were placed in the genetic ancestry cluster associated with self-reported Caucasian donors. The study aimed to test whether signatures of past pathogen exposure could be identified by cataloging public T cell receptors. Using immunosequencing, the study profiled T cell repertoires from around 670 subjects and related those repertoires to cytomegalovirus serostatus. Besides the first cohort of 550 to 750 subjects, a separate validation cohort made up of 120 or so different subjects was used. The study combined high-throughput TCR immunosequencing, statistical association of individual TCRs with disease status, and machine learning to predict cytomegalovirus infection status. To study patterns of TCR occurrence, a later analysis re-analyzed previously published TCR beta repertoires from 550 to 800 donors and added high-resolution HLA genotyping. Rather than drawing on any new phenotypic data, the later analysis identified candidate immune exposures from TCR beta sequences and the way those sequences occurred across donors. An earlier analysis of 587 of the donors applied high-throughput TCR beta sequencing to assess whether each TCR beta V gene segment acted as functional or pseudogenic. Donor age, sex, ethnicity and CMV serostatus were compiled together with the repertoire data. In a later genetic analysis, genome-wide SNP genotypes for about three fifths of the 666 donors were used, and that subset was treated as a discovery cohort. All discovery cohort repertoires had been generated using a single sequencing platform. Class I and class II HLA loci were covered by the typing at four-digit resolution. The number of donors typed differed by locus, with about 620-630 for A, B, C, DRB1 and DQB1, around 500 for DQA1, approximately 570 for DPA1, and roughly 450 for DPB1. A few DR-DQ haplotypes were treated as single units for association and clustering because of strong linkage in the cohort. Among 398 genotyped donors of the cohort, an average of about 240,000 unique TCR beta nucleotide sequences were sequenced per donor, around 20% of them non-productive.

V trim: 1 base; J trim: 0 bases; unmatched bases: 0. The CDR3 spans 14 residues, from the cysteine through the phenylalanine. This entry keeps only the CDR3 DNA: 42 bases, framed from base 1. The germline V gene provides CDR1 SGHRS and CDR2 YFSETQ. Library prep was done by the immunoSEQ multiplex PCR assay. The multiplex PCR relied on a mix of 60 forward primers for TCR Vbeta segments and 13 reverse primers for TCR Jbeta segments. A multiplex PCR assay on genomic DNA amplified the CDR3 region of rearranged TCR beta genes. The Illumina HiSeq System was used to sequence the amplified TCR beta libraries as 87-base-pair reads. Per the authors' processing: Across the 500 to 850 repertoires, a later analysis counted around 80 million unique TCR beta chains, around 10 million of which were shared by at least two donors. To remove PCR and sequencing errors, raw reads were error-corrected and collapsed into unique sequences using a nearest-neighbor algorithm that merged closely related sequences. Alignment of CDR3 sequences to IMGT reference sequences was used to assign V, D and J gene segments. For a sequence to be retained, a match of at least six nucleotides to both a V gene segment and a J gene segment was required. Rearrangements were classified as productive when the CDR3 lacked stop codons and remained in frame with V and J, and all other rearrangements were classified as non-productive. Following IMGT convention, CDR3 was defined as the stretch from the second conserved V-encoded cysteine up to the conserved J-encoded phenylalanine. The earlier analysis of some 600 of the donors excluded sequences that lacked an unambiguous match to a single V gene segment. An earlier analysis of around 600 of the donors classified V segments as functional when productive rearrangements were above 56.7% and as segregating when the standard deviation between donors was above 5%. A statistical classification framework was built to diagnose cytomegalovirus status from the catalog of TCR beta chain sequences. V and J gene assignment, in a later analysis, came from comparing TCR nucleotide sequences with IMGT/GENE-DB human TR gene sequences. Using the TCRdist pipeline, a later analysis assigned CDR3 sequences along with most-parsimonious VDJ recombination scenarios. A later analysis defined each TCR beta chain by its CDR3 amino acid sequence plus V-gene family, and excluded reads lacking a unique V-gene family. To address suspected cross-contamination and a sequencing artifact, a later analysis removed 592 highly shared, low-generation-probability nucleotide sequences. For each public chain, a later analysis derived a clonal expansion index from normalized ranks of inferred template counts within each repertoire. In a later analysis, generation probabilities were computed with a VDJ recombination model fitted to out-of-frame rearrangements, and the resulting probabilities were checked against IGoR. In a later analysis, TCR-TCR, TCR-HLA and TCR-CMV co-occurrence was scored with hypergeometric tests, and a repertoire-size bias correction was applied to TCR pairs. To estimate false discovery rates, a later analysis permuted the HLA or CMV assignments 20 times. In a later analysis, co-occurring TCRs were grouped using DBSCAN, and TCRdist sequence similarity was added for clustering within HLA-allele-positive subsets. For co-occurrence clustering, repertoires with fewer than 30,000 or more than 120,000 public chains were excluded, along with about five repertoires with anomalous nucleotide sharing. Sourced from immuneACCESS, this table was stored by TCRdb with only in-frame sequences that have V and J called. A share of the clones is absent; for the studies checked, an unresolved V gene accounts for under half, and the remainder has no known explanation. The V and J calls and clone size come from that table; D and trimming were worked out from the DNA. The sample table records around 130,000 clones; about 8.5% of these occur just once. The leading ten clones occupy about 5.5% of the sample.

The cohort was made up of around 720 healthy bone marrow donors. At the time of sampling, all cohort members were nominally healthy, though unrecorded immune exposures were likely present. The donor tested CMV seronegative, placing the donor among the 350 to 400 seronegative members of the cohort. Each donor provided a peripheral blood sample, and peripheral blood mononuclear cells were used for TCR beta sequencing. The Qiagen DNeasy Blood Extraction Kit was used to extract genomic DNA from the blood cell samples. Overall results and qualifications from the work: It was suggested by the authors that the approach could potentially be generalized to other disease states and immunological phenotypes. A cluster of highly shared sequence variants was judged likely to represent a technical artifact of the sequencing pipeline. Sequencing depth was assumed to be roughly uniform across donors in the presence/absence analyses, though that assumption may not hold. In the study, roughly 160 TCR beta chains were listed as associated with cytomegalovirus. Correlated functional status among segregating V segments might be attributable to linkage disequilibrium, but an unknown experimental factor could not be ruled out. Specific HLA alleles were associated with some 15,000 TCR beta sequences at a false discovery rate of 0.05 in a later analysis. A later genetic analysis associated a missense DCLRE1C variant with V-gene and J-gene trimming of TCR beta chains, and an independent cohort replicated the association. In this cohort, only TCR beta chains were sequenced, and detectable features were limited by the absence of alpha or paired-chain data. The classifier was reported to diagnose cytomegalovirus status with high specificity and sensitivity in both the original and validation cohorts. A few of the identified cytomegalovirus-associated TCR beta chains were confirmed in vitro to be specific for cytomegalovirus antigens. Because the 87-base-pair reads could not distinguish some IMGT-functional V segments, including TRBV6-2 and TRBV6-3, those segments were excluded. For the cohort, immune exposure information was limited to CMV serostatus. In an earlier analysis of around 500 of the donors, most TCR beta V segments appeared in productive rearrangements about 87% or about 30% of the time, broadly matching IMGT annotations. The earlier analysis of almost 600 of the donors excluded fewer than 20 rarely observed V segments, including chromosome 9 orphons, because counts were too low. Compared with the 666-donor mean, donors in an Asian-associated ancestry cluster had fewer N-insertions in productive TCRs, according to a later genetic analysis. In a later analysis, most CMV-associated TCR beta chains were found to appear HLA-restricted, with HLA associations seemingly driven largely by CMV exposure. A later analysis found that HLA-associated TCR beta chains were more clonally expanded and had lower generation probabilities than equally common non-associated chains. In a later analysis, the rate of TCR association differed among HLA loci, with DRB1 alleles having the most associated TCRs and HLA-C alleles having the fewest. A further reported finding was that TCR beta sequences accurately predicted the HLA-A and HLA-B alleles for most subjects in the first cohort. Because HLA typing was missing for some donors at each locus, association tests included only the typed subset. Several of the top co-occurrence clusters appeared to be linked to parvovirus B19, influenza, CMV and Epstein-Barr virus, according to a later analysis. While some public TCRs were present in many individuals, most TCR sequences turned up only very rarely across donors. When HLA alleles, especially DR and DQ, strongly co-occurred, attributing TCR associations to individual alleles was difficult.

The chain is encoded by TRBV5-1 joined to TRBJ2-7, with TRBD1 identical over 8 junction bases. The receptor was isolated from a man aged 35 to 55 in good health and CMV-seronegative. The sequencing sample was made of PBMCs. Here the CDR3 is given as CASSLQGASYEQYF. In nucleotides, the sequence is TGCGCCAGCAGCTTGCAGGGGGCCTCCTACGAGCAGTACTTC.